This note documents a single TCR beta chain sequence. Only a few counts were recorded for this clonotype. This receptor's antigen is unknown. Qualities for individual bases were not recorded, and no much larger clone is one base off. These data belong to a study of blood T cells in healthy people across ages (dated by TCRdb to the mid-2010s). A note on the overall study: In model experiments, roughly one uniquely barcoded TCR beta cDNA molecule per two T cells was captured by template switching. For two donors (one aged 18 to 30 and one aged 80 or older), the study analyzed two additional independent replicas of 1 million unique cDNA reads from the same blood draw. The donors were divided into four age groups: young (average roughly 17 years), middle-aged (over 35), aged (approximately 62) and long-lived (approximately 74). To track age-related changes in TCR beta repertoire diversity, the study relied on deep sequencing normalized with unique cDNA molecular identifiers. To avoid experimental bias, donors of different ages were randomly spread across the sequencing lanes.

Libraries were made using 5' RACE. Sequencing was carried out with an Illumina HiSeq 2500. A second PCR of roughly 7 to 12 cycles was run with a J-beta primer mix and a sample-barcoded 5' primer. A template-switch 5' adaptor carrying 12 random nucleotides introduced a unique molecular identifier onto each TCR beta cDNA molecule. Each sample yielded at least 2.5 million CDR3-containing paired-end reads. First-strand cDNA synthesis was performed from all RNA using the Mint cDNA synthesis kit, with priming by a TRBC-specific oligonucleotide. Following uracil-DNA glycosylase treatment, a first 18-cycle PCR with universal primers M1SS and BC2_uni_R was performed on all cDNA. The authors' pipeline ran thus. Normalization of each sample was performed by random selection of 1 million high-quality reads, each carrying a distinct molecular identifier. Instead of being binned into consensus sequences, reads that shared molecular identifiers were thrown out. MiTCR, with a Q25 quality threshold and the strictest error-elimination algorithm, was used for CDR3 identification, clonotype clustering and error correction. A nonparametric unseen species model with Euler transformation was used to estimate a lower bound on total TCR beta diversity. The public reads were reanalyzed by TCRdb: fastp trimming at Q25, MiXCR alignment, in-frame beta chains only. Each entry merges the rows of one CDR3 protein and shows their most common DNA and genes. These V and J calls rely on TCRdb rather than the paper's analysis. The sample table holds around 900,000 distinct CDR3 sequences, of which roughly half were seen once. 20% to 25% of the sample belongs to the ten largest clones.

Donors were a few dozen systemically healthy Caucasian individuals from Russia aged 6 to 90 years. Each donor gave approximately 9.4 milliliters of peripheral blood, drawn into EDTA-treated Vacutainer tubes. Ficoll-Paque density-gradient centrifugation was used to isolate PBMCs, with at least 6 million per sample. Trizol reagent was used to extract total RNA from PBMCs, with at least 6 micrograms per sample. For every donor, an aliquot of PBMCs went through flow cytometry to measure the percentages of naive CD45RAhigh/CD27high T cells. CDR1 is given as SGHTA and CDR2 as FQGTGA, both from the germline V gene. The germline ends are 14 bases apart after V is trimmed by 5 bases and J by 9 bases. Including cysteine and phenylalanine, the CDR3 has 13 amino acids. The retained sequence is limited to the CDR3, 39 bases, with the frame set at the first base. What the study reported, not specific to this receptor: Observed TCR beta diversity per million T cells fell roughly linearly with age, and a significant reduction was already apparent by age roughly 40. There was a strong correlation between observed TCR beta diversity and the percentage of naive T cells measured by flow cytometry. Conclusive comparison of naive and antigen-experienced compartments was prevented by the profiling of bulk unsorted PBMCs. Estimates of total diversity based on one million sequenced T cells were considered lower bounds and underestimates. Compared with the aged group, the long-lived group had more naive CD4+ T cells, fewer expanded clones and increased TCR diversity, suggesting age selection. Because the CMV infection status of the donors was unknown, age-related changes in expanded clonotypes may potentially have been confounded.

Sample: blood. The TCR sequence derives from a woman in her sixties in good health. This sequence uses TRBV7-3 and TRBJ1-5; the D gene cannot be resolved reliably. The nucleotide sequence is TGTGCCAGCAGCCCGGATCCGGGCGGGCCCCAGCATTTT. The translation is CASSPDPGGPQHF.